This paragraph reports one TCR beta chain. Its antigen is currently unknown. The sample comes from a study of cytomegalovirus exposure and HLA in healthy donors. Study observations and caveats: It was shown in a later analysis that HLA-associated TCR beta chains were more clonally expanded than other, equally common chains. Across donors, most TCRs were seen rarely, yet some public ones were widespread.

In germline, CDR1 is SGHVS, CDR2 FQNEAQ. The V and J ends lost 5 bases and 9 bases, in that order; junction bases with no gene match: 5. This CDR3 region has 13 residues. This PCR relied on a set of 60 Vbeta primers and 13 Jbeta primers. The authors' processing: An analysis that came later counted 60 million to 80 million unique TCR beta chains, approximately 10 million shared. TCRdb's copy holds only in-frame clones and misses some; the assay was immunoSEQ multiplex PCR. V and J calls and clone size are as listed in that table; D and trimming were resolved from the DNA. The sample shows 130,000 or so clones, approximately 85% of them seen only once.

The sequenced material came from PBMCs. The V gene is TRBV7-8, the J gene TRBJ2-1, with TRBD2 matching 9 bases. The sequence derives from a woman aged 50 to 60 in good health and CMV-seropositive. CDR3 loop: CASSALAGTEQFF. The DNA for the CDR3 is TGTGCCAGCAGCGCACTAGCGGGTACTGAGCAGTTCTTC. The full variable domain, with the rest looked up from reference TRBV7-8 and TRBJ2-1, is GAGVSQSPRYKVAKRGQDVALRCDPISGHVSLFWYQQALGQGPEFLTYFQNEAQLDKSGLPSDRFFAERPEGSVSTLKIQRTQQEDSAVYLCASSALAGTEQFFGPGTRLTVL.